The T cell receptor beta chain under discussion was sequenced for a study of blood T cell repertoires in COVID-19. With 6 bases clipped from V and 7 bases from J, the junction kept 10 bases outside the gene matches. CDR3 size: 14 residues. Germline V gene data show CDR1 as MNHEY and CDR2 as SVGAGI. Source study methods: By means of reference gene primer amplification, nucleated cell counts were estimated. Clones were read by immunoSEQ multiplex PCR, and TCRdb kept only the in-frame ones, dropping some. That table furnishes V, J and clone size, whereas the DNA furnished D and trimming. The profile shows more than 150,000 clones, around 80% of them singletons.

The chain joins TRBV6-5 to TRBJ1-1; 8 nucleotides align to TRBD1. The receptor's source is a woman in her forties or fifties who had recovered from COVID-19. The sample was PBMCs or T cells enriched from blood (not recorded which). The CDR3 DNA reads TGTGCCAGCAGGGGACCCGGGACAGGTAGTGAAGCTTTCTTT. As protein: CASRGPGTGSEAFF.